Below, one T cell receptor (beta chain) is given with its context. The target antigen is unknown. The germline V gene has CDR1 LNHDA and CDR2 SQIVND (reference sequence). The V and J ends lost 6 bases and 7 bases respectively, with 12 bases between them. The CDR3 is made up of 12 amino acids. This specimen comes from a study of HIV-infected patients and healthy controls. Study-level information: Total CDR3 counts per chain did not differ significantly between patients and controls.

Whole blood was used without fractionation, so all unsorted peripheral T cells were included. General study points: In HIV-infected patients, the apparent post-therapy Gini index recovery did not replicate in size-matched data. The authors saw processing only sixteen HIV-infected individuals as a major limitation on generality.

Reverse transcription used around 500 ng RNA and constant-region primers for alpha and beta. Separate chain-specific third strand synthesis with multiplexing indices produced the alpha and beta libraries. TCRdb passed the 5' RACE reads through MiXCR, listing each CDR3 protein once. The sample lists approximately 6,000 distinct CDR3 sequences, 9.5% to 12% occurring once. This specimen was blood, taken before antiretroviral therapy. The chain combines TRBV19 with TRBJ1-2, with D unresolved. This TCR derives from an adult with HIV infection. The CDR3 is CASSLLGSGYTF. CDR3 bases: TGTGCCAGTAGCCTTCTTGGGTCTGGCTACACCTTC.